What follows are 22 T cell receptor beta chains derived from one specimen sequenced in a study of Ad26.COV2.S vaccination and SARS-CoV-2 variants. Treatment noted: around 19 received Ad26.COV2.S at low or high dose, single or two shots; roughly five received placebo; per-sample allocation not given. Sampling occurred on day 63 after the first vaccine or placebo injection. Some clones are missing from TCRdb's copy, which holds only in-frame ones; the method was immunoSEQ multiplex PCR. The data contain roughly 500,000 clones, approximately 90% of them singletons. Sequenced material: peripheral blood, taken in a trial of Ad26.COV2.S vaccine versus placebo. These receptors were obtained from a person aged 18-60 years who received the Ad26.COV2.S COVID-19 vaccine or a placebo.

The genes are TRBV19 and TRBJ1-3; weak D call: TRBD1 (6 bases). The V gene's germline CDR1 is LNHDA and CDR2 SQIVND (reference sequence). The CDR3 contains 15 residues. The germline V and J ends were trimmed by 7 bases and 3 bases, with 16 bases remaining between them. The CDR3 DNA is TGTGCCAGTACCTCAACCAGGGGTTATGGAAACACCATATATTTT. This gives the protein CASTSTRGYGNTIYF. The variable domain in full, completed from reference TRBV19 and TRBJ1-3, reads DGGITQSPKYLFRKEGQNVTLSCEQNLNHDAMYWYRQDPGQGLRLIYYSQIVNDFQKGDIAEGYSVSREKKESFPLTVTSAQKNPTAFYLCASTSTRGYGNTIYFGEGSWLTVV.

The chain uses TRBV30 and TRBJ1-2; D is perhaps TRBD1 (6 bases). The CDR3 extends over 11 amino acids. Deletions cut 5 bases from V and 4 bases from J, with 8 bases between. Germline CDR1 and CDR2: GTSNPN and SVGIG (reference sequence). The CDR3 DNA reads TGTGCCTGGGCCAGGGGCTATGGCTACACCTTC. This codes for CAWARGYGYTF.

This chain connects TRBV2 to TRBJ2-7; 10 nucleotides line up with TRBD1. CDR1 SNHLY and CDR2 FYNNEI come from the germline V gene. This CDR3 has 15 amino acids. The V segment lost 5 bases and the J segment 7 bases; nucleotides outside the gene matches: 11. In DNA, the CDR3 is TGTGCCAGCAGTAACCTGGGACAGGGGACACGGGAGCAGTACTTC. Translated: CASSNLGQGTREQYF. The variable domain in full, with the rest retrieved from reference TRBV2 and TRBJ2-7, is EPEVTQTPSHQVTQMGQEVILRCVPISNHLYFYWYRQILGQKVEFLVSFYNNEISEKSEIFDDQFSVERPDGSNFTLKIRSTKLEDSAMYFCASSNLGQGTREQYFGPGTRLTVT.

The CDR3 region has the DNA TGCAGCGTTGACTCAGAAGGGAACAGGGAGGGCTACGAGCAGTACTTC. Protein: CSVDSEGNREGYEQYF. The chain has TRBV29-1 and TRBJ2-7, with D perhaps matching TRBD2 (7 bases). The V end was cut by 3 bases, the J end by 3 bases, with 21 bases between. The CDR3 extends over 16 amino acids. CDR1 SQVTM and CDR2 ANQGSEA come from the germline V gene.

This chain connects TRBV9 to TRBJ2-2; 8 nucleotides match TRBD2. The CDR3 contains 15 residues. Per the germline V gene, CDR1 is SGDLS and CDR2 is YYNGEE. Unmatched junction bases numbered 6, after V lost 3 bases and J lost 5 bases. CDR3 in amino acids: CASSAGPSGTGELFF. CDR3 in DNA: TGTGCCAGCAGCGCGGGGCCTAGCGGGACCGGGGAGCTGTTTTTT.

This chain uses TRBV5-4 with TRBJ1-1; TRBD1 aligns across 7 bases. The V and J ends lost 4 bases and 0 bases, in that order; junction bases with no gene match: 3. The CDR3 covers 14 residues. The germline gives CDR1 SGHNT, CDR2 YYREEE (reference sequence). CDR3 sequence (DNA): TGTGCCAGCAGCGGGGGACAGATGAACACTGAAGCTTTCTTT. This encodes CASSGGQMNTEAFF.

This sequence joins TRBV29-1 and TRBJ1-2; no clear D. In germline, CDR1 is SQVTM, CDR2 ANQGSEA. The CDR3 spans 14 residues. V was clipped by 2 bases and J by 4 bases, with 14 bases between them. The CDR3 protein is CSVEKPESGYGYTF. Written as DNA, the CDR3 is TGCAGCGTTGAAAAACCGGAAAGTGGCTATGGCTACACCTTC.

The genes are TRBV5-1 and TRBJ2-3; D call uncertain. The CDR3 runs to 14 residues. The germline gives CDR1 SGHRS, CDR2 YFSETQ. V lost 0 bases to trimming and J lost 2 bases, with 7 bases between them. The CDR3: CASSLGQTTDTQYF. CDR3 nucleotide sequence: TGCGCCAGCAGCTTGGGCCAGACCACAGATACGCAGTATTTT.

The chain links TRBV10-3 to TRBJ1-1; D might be TRBD1 (5 bases). V was cut by 6 bases and J by 6 bases, with 11 bases left in between. Germline values: CDR1 ENHRY, CDR2 SYGVKD. This CDR3 is built from 12 residues. The CDR3 region is CAISGTRAEAFF. For the CDR3, the DNA is TGTGCCATCAGCGGGACTAGGGCTGAAGCTTTCTTT.

The chain carries TRBV6-5 and TRBJ2-7, with 8 bases aligning to TRBD2. CDR3 length equals 14 residues. Trimming removed 2 bases from V and 0 bases from J; junction bases left unmatched: 0. Germline CDR1 and CDR2: MNHEY and SVGAGI. In DNA form, the CDR3 reads TGTGCCAGCAGTTACAGCGGGGGCTCCTACGAGCAGTACTTC. Its translation is CASSYSGGSYEQYF.

The chain combines TRBV7-8 with TRBJ2-1; 9 bases align to TRBD2. V shed 1 base, J shed 5 bases, and the junction held 3 bases outside the gene matches. This CDR3 comprises 15 residues. Germline V CDR1 and CDR2: SGHVS, FQNEAQ. The CDR3 region has the DNA TGTGCCAGCAGCTTAGGCGGACTAGCGAACAATGAGCAGTTCTTC. Translated, it gives CASSLGGLANNEQFF.

The J gene is TRBJ1-6, the V gene TRBV6-5; maybe TRBD1 (5 bases). This CDR3 contains 16 residues. V lost 2 bases, J lost 8 bases, and 16 bases lay in between. Germline V CDR1 and CDR2: MNHEY, SVGAGI. CDR3 sequence (DNA): TGTGCCAGCAGTTACCCCGGGACTCTGAGGCATTCACCCCTCCACTTT. Its protein is CASSYPGTLRHSPLHF.

The chain carries TRBV19 and TRBJ2-7; D remains ambiguous. This CDR3 region has 12 residues. The V gene lost 3 bases and the J gene lost 1 base, with 4 bases spanning the gap. Germline V CDR1 and CDR2: LNHDA, SQIVND (reference sequence). CDR3 in amino acids: CASSMGSYEQYF. CDR3 in DNA: TGTGCCAGTAGTATGGGATCCTACGAGCAGTACTTC.

The chain carries TRBV6-6 and TRBJ2-5; 7 positions match TRBD2. Germline V gene sequence: CDR1 MNHNY, CDR2 SVGAGI (reference sequence). The CDR3 totals 15 residues. Trimming at V came to 7 bases and at J to 3 bases, leaving 11 bases not matched to a gene. The DNA of the CDR3 is TGTGCCAGCATTGGCGGGAGCAACGTAGAAGAGACCCAGTACTTC. It translates to CASIGGSNVEETQYF.

The rearrangement uses TRBV28 and TRBJ2-7; 8 bases are a match to TRBD1. The CDR3 contains 15 residues. The germline V gene has CDR1 MDHEN and CDR2 SYDVKM. Trimming took 2 bases from V and 6 from J; bases not matched to a gene: 9. CDR3 bases: TGTGCCAGCAGTTTAATAGACAGGGGAATACGCGAGCAGTACTTC. It encodes CASSLIDRGIREQYF.

The rearrangement links TRBV6-6 to TRBJ1-3; D uncertain. The CDR3 covers 14 residues. CDR1 and CDR2 (germline): MNHNY, SVGAGI (reference sequence). V shed 6 bases and J shed 4 bases, with 13 bases lying between them. The CDR3 spells CASSLGRLGNTIYF. DNA of the CDR3: TGTGCCAGCAGCCTGGGGAGGCTCGGAAACACCATATATTTT.

The rearrangement links TRBV19 to TRBJ1-1; D might be TRBD1 (6 bases). The CDR3 is made up of 14 amino acids. V lost 5 bases and J 7 bases, leaving 17 bases between the germline ends. The germline CDR1 and CDR2 sequences are LNHDA and SQIVND (reference sequence). The DNA for the CDR3 is TGTGCCAGTAGTCCCAGCAGGGGTAGCTTTGAAGCTTTCTTT. Translated, it gives CASSPSRGSFEAFF.

CDR3 loop: CASSPGGLAAQYF. The DNA for the CDR3 is TGTGCCAGCTCCCCCGGTGGACTAGCGGCGCAGTACTTC. The chain recombines TRBV19 with TRBJ2-7; 10 bases agree with TRBD2. Per the germline V gene, CDR1 is LNHDA and CDR2 is SQIVND (reference sequence). CDR3 length: 13 amino acids. The V and J ends lost 9 bases and 9 bases, in that order; junction bases with no gene match: 11. The whole variable domain, remainder taken from reference TRBV19 and TRBJ2-7, is DGGITQSPKYLFRKEGQNVTLSCEQNLNHDAMYWYRQDPGQGLRLIYYSQIVNDFQKGDIAEGYSVSREKKESFPLTVTSAQKNPTAFYLCASSPGGLAAQYFGPGTRLTVT.

The V call is TRBV28, the J call TRBJ2-5; 14 bases line up with TRBD2. Germline CDR1 is MDHEN and CDR2 is SYDVKM. Germline trimming cut 7 bases from V and 5 bases from J; bases unmatched to any gene: 6. The length of the CDR3 is 15 residues. CDR3 nucleotide sequence: TGTGCCAGCAACGGACTAGCGGGAGGTCTTGAGACCCAGTACTTC. It is translated as CASNGLAGGLETQYF.

This clone has just a few counts. DNA for the CDR3: TGTGCCAGTAGTATCAGGGTTTATGGCTACGAGCAGTACTTC. Its protein is CASSIRVYGYEQYF. The chain recombines TRBV19 with TRBJ2-7, with D maybe TRBD1 (5 bases). This CDR3 has 14 residues. Trimming removed 3 bases from V and 3 bases from J, with 12 bases in between. From germline, CDR1 is LNHDA and CDR2 SQIVND (reference sequence).

V usage is TRBV19 and J usage is TRBJ1-2, with D tentatively TRBD1 (6 bases). Germline-derived CDR1 and CDR2 are LNHDA and SQIVND (reference sequence). V was shortened by 3 bases and J by 5 bases, with 13 bases between the two germline ends. This CDR3 spans 14 amino acids. CDR3 protein: CASSIDRRAYGYTF. The CDR3 bases are TGTGCCAGTAGTATCGACAGGAGAGCTTATGGCTACACCTTC.

The chain uses TRBV29-1 and TRBJ2-5, with D perhaps TRBD1 (5 bases). Germline V gene sequence: CDR1 SQVTM, CDR2 ANQGSEA. The CDR3 is 12 residues long. V lost 2 bases and J lost 5, with 9 bases in between. CDR3 in amino acids: CSVEQGMETQYF. As DNA, the CDR3 is TGCAGCGTTGAACAGGGAATGGAGACCCAGTACTTC.